This T cell receptor beta chain was identified during a study of blood T cells in healthy people across ages. General study results and limits: The study found TCR beta diversity correlated strongly with naive T cell percentage.

Caucasian, healthy and from Russia, the donors were aged between roughly 6 and 95. Only a few counts were recorded for this clonotype. Its antigen is undetermined. The V and J ends lost 1 base and 6 bases respectively, with 12 bases between them. This CDR3 contains 14 residues. Germline V gene data show CDR1 as SNHLY and CDR2 as FYNNEI. The authors ran a second PCR of 7 to 11 cycles using a sample-barcoded 5' primer and a J-beta primer mix. Every cDNA was tagged by a template-switch adaptor with 12 random nucleotides. Each sample provided no less than 2.5 million CDR3-containing paired-end reads. MiXCR was run by TCRdb on the 5' RACE reads, yielding one entry per CDR3 protein. The sample includes about 690,000 distinct CDR3 sequences, 35% to 50% of them seen just once.

The chain recombines TRBV2 with TRBJ1-2; D unclear. The sample was blood. The TCR comes from a man aged 80 or over in good health. The CDR3 DNA reads TGTGCCAGCAGTGAAGGGGCCCTCTCCCATGGCTACACCTTC. It codes for CASSEGALSHGYTF. Full variable domain (missing parts from reference TRBV2 and TRBJ1-2): EPEVTQTPSHQVTQMGQEVILRCVPISNHLYFYWYRQILGQKVEFLVSFYNNEISEKSEIFDDQFSVERPDGSNFTLKIRSTKLEDSAMYFCASSEGALSHGYTFGSGTRLTVV.